The 26 T cell receptor beta chains below come from one sample, sequenced in a study of Ad26.COV2.S vaccination and SARS-CoV-2 variants. Treatment noted: some 20 received Ad26.COV2.S at low or high dose, single or two shots; several received placebo; per-sample allocation not given. Repertoires come from day 63 after the first vaccine or placebo injection. TCRdb's copy holds only in-frame clones and misses some; the assay was immunoSEQ multiplex PCR. Counted here are about 420,000 clones, 85% to 90% occurring once; the ten biggest clones make up less than 4%. Sequencing was performed on peripheral blood, taken in a trial of Ad26.COV2.S vaccine versus placebo. Source of these receptors: a person aged 18 to 65 who received the Ad26.COV2.S COVID-19 vaccine or a placebo.

The chain links TRBV6-6 to TRBJ1-2, with TRBD1 matching over 12 bases. The CDR3 is made up of 15 amino acids. Germline V gene data show CDR1 as MNHNY and CDR2 as SVGAGI (reference sequence). J lost 5 bases, V lost 2 bases, and 3 bases had no gene match. Here the CDR3 reads CASSYTGQGAYGYTF. DNA for the CDR3: TGTGCCAGCAGTTACACGGGACAGGGGGCGTATGGCTACACCTTC.

The rearrangement joins TRBV5-4 to TRBJ2-7, with 10 bases lining up with TRBD1. Unmatched junction bases numbered 11, after V lost 8 bases and J lost 6 bases. CDR1 and CDR2 from the germline V gene are SGHNT and YYREEE (reference sequence). CDR3 length: 14 amino acids. CDR3 nucleotides: TGTGCCAGTCAACTGCCCGGGACAGGGGTCGAGCAGTACTTC. It yields the protein CASQLPGTGVEQYF.

The chain employs TRBV2 and TRBJ1-4; no definite D call. The CDR3 spans 11 residues. CDR1 and CDR2 from the germline V gene are SNHLY and FYNNEI. V was clipped by 3 bases and J by 11 bases, with 7 bases between them. CDR3 bases: TGTGCCAGCAGTGACCAACCGAAACTGTTTTTT. It encodes CASSDQPKLFF. The whole variable domain, remainder taken from reference TRBV2 and TRBJ1-4, is EPEVTQTPSHQVTQMGQEVILRCVPISNHLYFYWYRQILGQKVEFLVSFYNNEISEKSEIFDDQFSVERPDGSNFTLKIRSTKLEDSAMYFCASSDQPKLFFGSGTQLSVL.

The chain joins TRBV6-5 to TRBJ2-7; 8 bases map to TRBD1. V was pared by 11 bases and J by 2 bases, with 11 bases of the junction left unmatched. This CDR3 is built from 14 residues. CDR1 and CDR2 from the germline V gene are MNHEY and SVGAGI. The CDR3 protein is CAVRRGQGPYEQYF. Here the CDR3 DNA reads TGTGCCGTACGCCGAGGACAGGGCCCCTACGAGCAGTACTTC.

This clone was observed a single time. CDR3 residues: CASSVGQGNTEAFF. The DNA for the CDR3 is TGTGCCAGCAGTGTCGGCCAGGGGAACACTGAAGCTTTCTTT. The chain joins TRBV2 to TRBJ1-1; D perhaps matches TRBD1 (5 bases). Germline lookup yields CDR1 SNHLY and CDR2 FYNNEI. The CDR3 runs to 14 residues. V was pared by 4 bases and J by 1 base, with 10 bases between.

The chain has TRBV6-6 and TRBJ2-5, with D tentatively TRBD2 (5 bases). V lost 6 bases to trimming and J lost 3 bases, with 17 bases between them. Germline V gene sequence: CDR1 MNHNY, CDR2 SVGAGI (reference sequence). This CDR3 has 15 amino acids. CDR3: CASREDGRKKETQYF. The DNA of the CDR3 is TGTGCCAGCAGGGAGGACGGGCGAAAAAAAGAGACCCAGTACTTC.

The chain uses TRBV4-3 and TRBJ1-2; D may be TRBD1 (5 bases). Trimming removed 1 base from V and 0 bases from J, with 12 bases in between. Germline V gene data show CDR1 as LGHNA and CDR2 as YSLEER. The CDR3 totals 16 residues. CDR3 loop: CASSQGDRTANYGYTF. In nucleotides, the CDR3 is TGCGCCAGCAGCCAAGGAGACAGAACAGCTAACTATGGCTACACCTTC.

This clone was observed once. The chain employs TRBV19 and TRBJ2-3; tentative D call: TRBD1 (5 bases). CDR3 length: 15 amino acids. Germline CDR1 and CDR2: LNHDA and SQIVND (reference sequence). Trimming pared 5 bases from V and 1 base from J, leaving 13 bases between. CDR3: CASSFRQLGTDTQYF. The CDR3 DNA reads TGTGCCAGTAGTTTCCGACAGCTCGGCACAGATACGCAGTATTTT.

The chain has TRBV6-5 and TRBJ1-2, with TRBD1 matching over 10 bases. This CDR3 spans 14 amino acids. Germline CDR1 MNHEY, CDR2 SVGAGI. Trimming at V came to 5 bases and at J to 5 bases, leaving 5 bases not matched to a gene. Here the CDR3 reads CASSRGQGGYGYTF. The CDR3 nucleotides are TGTGCCAGCAGTCGCGGACAGGGGGGGTATGGCTACACCTTC.

The gene calls are TRBV24-1 and TRBJ2-4; 7 nucleotides align to TRBD1. The germline V gene has CDR1 KGHDR and CDR2 SFDVKD. This CDR3 is built from 21 residues. Unmatched junction bases numbered 16, after V lost 0 bases and J lost 0 bases. The DNA for the CDR3 is TGTGCCACCAGTGATTTGAGAGGGGGCTTGGATTGCTTGATAGCCAAAAACATTCAGTACTTC. This gives the protein CATSDLRGGLDCLIAKNIQYF.

The chain recombines TRBV5-1 with TRBJ1-2, with D tentatively TRBD1 (6 bases). CDR1 and CDR2 from the germline V gene are SGHRS and YFSETQ. V lost 4 bases and J lost 2, with 12 bases in between. The CDR3 extends over 14 amino acids. The CDR3: CASSTRTANYGYTF. Here the CDR3 DNA reads TGCGCCAGCAGCACCCGGACAGCGAACTATGGCTACACCTTC.

V usage is TRBV27 and J usage is TRBJ2-3, with 9 bases fitting TRBD2. The CDR3 sequence is 16 residues long. CDR1 and CDR2 from the germline V gene are MNHEY and SMNVEV (reference sequence). With 4 bases clipped from V and 7 bases from J, the junction kept 12 bases outside the gene matches. The CDR3 coding sequence is TGTGCCAGCAGTTCCTTAACTAGCGGGTGGTCTAATACGCAGTATTTT. It translates to CASSSLTSGWSNTQYF.

V and J are TRBV27 and TRBJ2-7; 8 bases match TRBD1. Germline loops: CDR1 MNHEY, CDR2 SMNVEV (reference sequence). The V and J ends lost 6 bases and 3 bases, in that order; junction bases with no gene match: 10. The CDR3 covers 15 residues. CDR3 sequence: CASRKSYRGFYEQYF. Written as DNA, the CDR3 is TGTGCCAGCAGAAAATCCTACAGGGGGTTCTACGAGCAGTACTTC.

Details on this clone: Other DNA sequences in the sample encode the same CDR3. V gene TRBV18 combines with J gene TRBJ2-2; TRBD1 matches 9 bases. Losses at the gene ends were 3 bases for V and 1 base for J; bases not matched to a gene: 0. Germline CDR1 KGHSH, CDR2 LQKENI. The CDR3 extends over 15 amino acids. The CDR3 loop reads CASSPGQGNTGELFF. CDR3 sequence (DNA): TGTGCCAGCTCACCGGGACAGGGGAACACCGGGGAGCTGTTTTTT.

The chain uses TRBV18 and TRBJ1-6, with TRBD1 matching 9 bases. The CDR3 covers 16 residues. V lost 0 bases, J lost 7 bases, and 4 bases stayed unmatched. Germline CDR1 and CDR2: KGHSH and LQKENI. Here the CDR3 reads CASSPPGTGKNSPLHF. CDR3 in DNA: TGTGCCAGCTCACCACCTGGGACAGGGAAGAATTCACCCCTCCACTTT.

The CDR3 region is CSVELGRRGETQYF. In DNA, the CDR3 is TGCAGCGTTGAATTAGGCAGGAGGGGAGAGACCCAGTACTTC. V usage is TRBV29-1 and J usage is TRBJ2-5; D perhaps matches TRBD2 (6 bases). The germline CDR1 and CDR2 sequences are SQVTM and ANQGSEA. V was trimmed by 2 bases and J by 4 bases, leaving 14 bases between them. This CDR3 contains 14 residues.

This chain links TRBV10-1 with TRBJ2-2, with no clear D. Trimming cost V 8 bases and J 3 bases, with 10 bases left between them. CDR1 is WNHNN, CDR2 SYGVQD, per germline (reference sequence). This CDR3 has 13 residues. CDR3 in DNA: TGCGCCAGCGGGCCGTCGGACACCGGGGAGCTGTTTTTT. Protein product: CASGPSDTGELFF.

The V gene is TRBV11-2, the J gene TRBJ2-1, with TRBD1 matching over 8 bases. From germline, CDR1 is SGHAT and CDR2 FQNNGV. CDR3 size: 15 residues. The ends lost 5 bases at V and 8 bases at J; junction bases unmatched: 11. CDR3 DNA sequence: TGTGCCAGCAGCGACTCTCCGGGACAGGCTGATGAGCAGTTCTTC. Translating gives CASSDSPGQADEQFF.

J is TRBJ2-3 and V is TRBV7-2; D is possibly TRBD1 (6 bases). With 1 base removed from V and 4 bases from J, the gap between germline ends came to 18 bases. CDR3 length: 17 amino acids. Germline CDR1 and CDR2: SGHTA and FQGNSA. The CDR3 here is CASSLGVRGTAADTQYF. DNA of the CDR3: TGTGCCAGCAGCTTAGGGGTTAGGGGGACGGCGGCAGATACGCAGTATTTT.

This clone was seen a handful of times. The chain combines TRBV6-5 with TRBJ2-2, with D uncertain. This CDR3 is built from 11 residues. Trimming took 0 bases from V and 11 from J, leaving 4 bases between them. From germline, CDR1 is MNHEY and CDR2 SVGAGI. CDR3 bases: TGTGCCAGCAGTTACTCGAGTGAGCTGTTTTTT. Encoded protein: CASSYSSELFF.

In its sample, this clone was seen a few times. The gene calls are TRBV30 and TRBJ2-7; TRBD1 matches 8 bases. The germline CDR1 and CDR2 sequences are GTSNPN and SVGIG (reference sequence). This CDR3 is 12 amino acids long. V was clipped by 1 base and J by 6 bases; unmatched bases: 2. The CDR3 DNA sequence: TGTGCCTGGAGTGCGCAGGGGGCCGAGCAGTACTTC. This sequence encodes CAWSAQGAEQYF.

V usage is TRBV11-2 and J usage is TRBJ2-7; weak D call: TRBD1 (5 bases). The V end was cut by 5 bases, the J end by 2 bases, with 13 bases between. The CDR3 extends over 14 amino acids. The germline CDR1 and CDR2 sequences are SGHAT and FQNNGV. The CDR3 region is CASSQGSVAYEQYF. The CDR3 bases are TGTGCCAGCAGCCAGGGATCTGTGGCCTACGAGCAGTACTTC.

The chain is built from TRBV27 and TRBJ2-2, with TRBD2 identical over 7 bases. This CDR3 region has 16 residues. V was clipped by 6 bases and J by 4 bases; unmatched bases: 11. Per the germline V gene, CDR1 is MNHEY and CDR2 is SMNVEV (reference sequence). CDR3 sequence reads: CASSPVTSSATGELFF. The DNA for the CDR3 is TGTGCCAGCAGCCCTGTGACTAGCTCGGCCACCGGGGAGCTGTTTTTT.

The chain employs TRBV4-3 and TRBJ1-4, with unresolved D. V shed 0 bases and J shed 2 bases, with 16 bases lying between them. CDR3 length: 18 amino acids. Germline values: CDR1 LGHNA, CDR2 YSLEER. DNA for the CDR3: TGCGCCAGCAGCCAAGATGTGGCAGGTGGAGGTACTAATGAAAAACTGTTTTTT. Protein: CASSQDVAGGGTNEKLFF.

The V gene is TRBV5-6, the J gene TRBJ1-4; 8 nucleotides agree with TRBD1. The CDR3 runs 16 residues. Germline trimming cut 0 bases from V and 9 bases from J; bases unmatched to any gene: 10. The germline gives CDR1 SGHDT, CDR2 YYEEEE. The CDR3 spells CASSLEGTGTLKKLFF. In nucleotides, the CDR3 is TGTGCCAGCAGCTTGGAAGGGACAGGTACTTTGAAAAAACTGTTTTTT.

This sequence joins TRBV15 and TRBJ2-1; 9 nucleotides match TRBD1. The germline CDR1 and CDR2 sequences are LNHNV and YYDKDF (reference sequence). This CDR3 is built from 14 residues. V was pared by 3 bases and J by 8 bases, with 5 bases of the junction left unmatched. The CDR3 sequence is CATSRDRGTYEQFF. The CDR3 DNA is TGTGCCACCAGCAGGGACAGGGGAACTTATGAGCAGTTCTTC. Full variable domain (outside the CDR3, taken from reference TRBV15 and TRBJ2-1): DAMVIQNPRYQVTQFGKPVTLSCSQTLNHNVMYWYQQKSSQAPKLLFHYYDKDFNNEADTPDNFQSRRPNTSFCFLDIRSPGLGDTAMYLCATSRDRGTYEQFFGPGTRLTVL.